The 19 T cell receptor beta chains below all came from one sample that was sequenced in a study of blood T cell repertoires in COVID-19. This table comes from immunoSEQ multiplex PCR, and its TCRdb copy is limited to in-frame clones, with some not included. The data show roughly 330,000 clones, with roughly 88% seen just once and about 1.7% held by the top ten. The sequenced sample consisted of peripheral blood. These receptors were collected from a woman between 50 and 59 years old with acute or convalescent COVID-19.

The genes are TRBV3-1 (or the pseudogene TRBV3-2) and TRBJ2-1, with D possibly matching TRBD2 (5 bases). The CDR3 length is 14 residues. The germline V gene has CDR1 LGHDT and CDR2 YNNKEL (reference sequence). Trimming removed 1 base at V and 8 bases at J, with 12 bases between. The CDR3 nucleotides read TGTGCCAGCAGCCAAGGTCCGGGGTGGGATGAGCAGTTCTTC. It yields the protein CASSQGPGWDEQFF.

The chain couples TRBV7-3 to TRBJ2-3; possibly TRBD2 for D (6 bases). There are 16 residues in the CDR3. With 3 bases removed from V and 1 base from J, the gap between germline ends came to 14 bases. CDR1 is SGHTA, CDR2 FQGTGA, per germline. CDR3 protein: CASSFLGGSGTDTQYF. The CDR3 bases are TGTGCCAGCAGCTTCTTGGGGGGTAGCGGCACAGATACGCAGTATTTT.

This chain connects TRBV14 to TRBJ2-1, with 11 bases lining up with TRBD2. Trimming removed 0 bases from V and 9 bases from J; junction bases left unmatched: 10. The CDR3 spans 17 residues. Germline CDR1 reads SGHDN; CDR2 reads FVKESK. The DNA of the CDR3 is TGTGCCAGCAGCCAAGATCCTTATCTAGCGGGAGGAGTTGAGCAGTTCTTC. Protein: CASSQDPYLAGGVEQFF.

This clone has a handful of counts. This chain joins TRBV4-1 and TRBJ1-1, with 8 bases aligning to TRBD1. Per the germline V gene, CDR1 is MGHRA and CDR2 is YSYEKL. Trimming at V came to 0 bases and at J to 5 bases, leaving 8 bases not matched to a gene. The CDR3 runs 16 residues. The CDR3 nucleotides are TGCGCCAGCAGCCAAGAAGAGGGCAGGGGGCGAACTGAAGCTTTCTTT. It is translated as CASSQEEGRGRTEAFF.

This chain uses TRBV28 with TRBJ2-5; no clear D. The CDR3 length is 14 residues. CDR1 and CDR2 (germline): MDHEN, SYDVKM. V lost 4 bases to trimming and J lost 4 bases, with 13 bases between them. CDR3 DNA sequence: TGTGCCAGCAGTTCACCGACATACACAGAGACCCAGTACTTC. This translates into CASSSPTYTETQYF.

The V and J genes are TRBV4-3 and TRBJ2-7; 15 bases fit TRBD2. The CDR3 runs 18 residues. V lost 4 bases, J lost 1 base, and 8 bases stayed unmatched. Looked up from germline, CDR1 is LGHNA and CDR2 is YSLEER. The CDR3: CASSPGLAGGLKSYEQYF. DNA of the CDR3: TGCGCCAGCAGCCCTGGACTAGCGGGAGGGCTAAAATCCTACGAGCAGTACTTC.

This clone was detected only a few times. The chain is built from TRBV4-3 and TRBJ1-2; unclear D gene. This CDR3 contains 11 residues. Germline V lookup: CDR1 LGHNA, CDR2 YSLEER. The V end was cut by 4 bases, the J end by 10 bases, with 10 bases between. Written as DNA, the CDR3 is TGCGCCAGCAGCCTCCTCGGTACCTACACCTTC. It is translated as CASSLLGTYTF.

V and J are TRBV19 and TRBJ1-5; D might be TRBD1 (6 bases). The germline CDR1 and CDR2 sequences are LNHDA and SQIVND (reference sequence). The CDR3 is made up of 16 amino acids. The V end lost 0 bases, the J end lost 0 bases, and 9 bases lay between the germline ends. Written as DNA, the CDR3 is TGTGCCAGTAGTATAGATGGACAGTTTAGCAATCAGCCCCAGCATTTT. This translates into CASSIDGQFSNQPQHF.

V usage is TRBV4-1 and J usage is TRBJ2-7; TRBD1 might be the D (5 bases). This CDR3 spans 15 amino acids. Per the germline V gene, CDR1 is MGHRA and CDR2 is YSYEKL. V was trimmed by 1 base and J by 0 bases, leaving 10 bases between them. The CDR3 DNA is TGCGCCAGCAGCCAAGTTTTGGACAACTCCTACGAGCAGTACTTC. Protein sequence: CASSQVLDNSYEQYF.

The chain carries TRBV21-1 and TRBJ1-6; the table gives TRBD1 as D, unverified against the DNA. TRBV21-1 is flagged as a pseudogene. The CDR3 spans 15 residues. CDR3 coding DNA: TGTGCCAGCAGCGTGGGCTTTTGTTTTAATTCACCCCTCCACTTT. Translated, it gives CASSVGFCFNSPLHF.

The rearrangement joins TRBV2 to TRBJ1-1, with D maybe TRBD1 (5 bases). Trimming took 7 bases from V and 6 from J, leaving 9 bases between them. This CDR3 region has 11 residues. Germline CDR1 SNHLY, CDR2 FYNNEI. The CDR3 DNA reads TGTGCCAGCACCAGGGACTCTGAAGCTTTCTTT. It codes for CASTRDSEAFF.

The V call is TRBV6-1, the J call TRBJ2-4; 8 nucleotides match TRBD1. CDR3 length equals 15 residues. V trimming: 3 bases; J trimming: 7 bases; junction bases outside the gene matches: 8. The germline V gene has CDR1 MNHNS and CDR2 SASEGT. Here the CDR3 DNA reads TGTGCCAGCAGTGACCCTGGACAGGGTGGCAACATTCAGTACTTC. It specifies CASSDPGQGGNIQYF.

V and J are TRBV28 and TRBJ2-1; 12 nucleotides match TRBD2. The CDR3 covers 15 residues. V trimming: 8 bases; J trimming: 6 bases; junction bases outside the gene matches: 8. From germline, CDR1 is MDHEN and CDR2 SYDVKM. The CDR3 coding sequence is TGTGCCAGCGGAACTTTGACTAGCGGGAGCAATGAGCAGTTCTTC. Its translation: CASGTLTSGSNEQFF.

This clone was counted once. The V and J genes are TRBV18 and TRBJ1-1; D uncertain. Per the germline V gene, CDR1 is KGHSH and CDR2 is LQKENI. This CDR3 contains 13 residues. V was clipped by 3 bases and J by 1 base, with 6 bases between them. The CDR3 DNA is TGTGCCAGCTCACCTAACGGGAACACTGAAGCTTTCTTT. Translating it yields CASSPNGNTEAFF.

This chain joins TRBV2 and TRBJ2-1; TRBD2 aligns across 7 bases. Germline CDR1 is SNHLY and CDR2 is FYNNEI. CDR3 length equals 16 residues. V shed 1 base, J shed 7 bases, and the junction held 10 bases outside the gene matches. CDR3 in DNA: TGTGCCAGCAGTGAAGTAACTGGCGGGAGTGGGAATGAGCAGTTCTTC. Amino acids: CASSEVTGGSGNEQFF.

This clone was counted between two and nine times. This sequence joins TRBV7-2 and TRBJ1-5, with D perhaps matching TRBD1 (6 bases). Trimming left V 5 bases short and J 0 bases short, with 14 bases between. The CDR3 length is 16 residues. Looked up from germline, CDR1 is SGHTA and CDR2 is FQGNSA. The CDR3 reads CASSPLTGYSNQPQHF. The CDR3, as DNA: TGTGCCAGCAGCCCGTTAACAGGGTATAGCAATCAGCCCCAGCATTTT.

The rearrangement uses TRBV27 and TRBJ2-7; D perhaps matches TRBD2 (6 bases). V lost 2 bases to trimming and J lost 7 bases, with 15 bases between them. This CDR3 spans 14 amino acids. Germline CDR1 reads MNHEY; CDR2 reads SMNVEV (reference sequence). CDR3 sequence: CASSLGTQRGEQYF. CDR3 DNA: TGTGCCAGCAGTTTAGGGACTCAAAGAGGGGAGCAGTACTTC.

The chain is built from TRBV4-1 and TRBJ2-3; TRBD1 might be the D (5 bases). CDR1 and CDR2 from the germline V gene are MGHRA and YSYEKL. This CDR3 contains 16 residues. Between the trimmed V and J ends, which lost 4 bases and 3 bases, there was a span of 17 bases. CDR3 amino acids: CASSPPLDMRTDTQYF. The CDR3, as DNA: TGCGCCAGCAGCCCTCCCCTGGACATGAGGACAGATACGCAGTATTTT.

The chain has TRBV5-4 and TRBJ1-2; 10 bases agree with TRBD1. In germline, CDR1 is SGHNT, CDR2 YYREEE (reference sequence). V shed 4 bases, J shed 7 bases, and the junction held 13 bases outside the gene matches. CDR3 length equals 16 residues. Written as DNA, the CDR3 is TGTGCCAGCAGCCCACCGTCGGGACAGGGGAGTAGTGGCTACACCTTC. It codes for CASSPPSGQGSSGYTF. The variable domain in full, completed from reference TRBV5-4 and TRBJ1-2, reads ETGVTQSPTHLIKTRGQQVTLRCSSQSGHNTVSWYQQALGQGPQFIFQYYREEENGRGNFPPRFSGLQFPNYSSELNVNALELDDSALYLCASSPPSGQGSSGYTFGSGTRLTVV.